These 21 T cell receptor beta chains were sequenced from one sample in a study of identical twins. TCRdb recomputed calls from the 5' RACE reads with MiXCR, one row per CDR3 protein. The sample yields fewer than 900,000 distinct CDR3 sequences, around 20% seen once. The data also belong to a second study, concerning T cells expressing NK-cell markers.

Input material: PBMCs. The receptors here all came from a woman between 18 and 29 years old in good health.

The chain carries TRBV20-1 and TRBJ2-7; 10 nucleotides match TRBD2. Germline values: CDR1 DFQATT, CDR2 SNEGSKA (reference sequence). CDR3 length equals 13 residues. J was trimmed by 7 bases and V by 5 bases; bases with no gene match: 8. CDR3 DNA: TGCAGTGCTGTGCTAAGCGGGGGGGCGGAGCAGTACTTC. Amino acid sequence: CSAVLSGGAEQYF.

This clonotype appeared a few times. The gene calls are TRBV27 and TRBJ2-7; no definite D call. Trimming removed 0 bases at V and 6 bases at J, with 12 bases between. The CDR3 length is 14 residues. Germline V gene sequence: CDR1 MNHEY, CDR2 SMNVEV (reference sequence). CDR3 sequence reads: CASSLSGLRTEQYF. As DNA, the CDR3 is TGTGCCAGCAGTTTATCGGGGTTAAGGACCGAGCAGTACTTC.

This clonotype was seen only a few times. The chain combines TRBV12-3 or TRBV12-4 with TRBJ2-5; D ambiguous. V gave up 3 bases and J gave up 5 bases, with 10 bases separating them. The CDR3 spans 13 residues. In DNA, the CDR3 is TGTGCCAGCAGTTTTCTAGGGTCGGAGACCCAGTACTTC. The encoded protein is CASSFLGSETQYF.

Only a few counts were recorded for this clonotype. The V call is TRBV3-1, the J call TRBJ2-7; D gene unclear. The CDR3 contains 15 residues. Germline lookup yields CDR1 LGHDT and CDR2 YNNKEL (reference sequence). The germline V and J ends were trimmed by 3 bases and 1 base, with 13 bases remaining between them. The CDR3 sequence: CASSQDGKFSYEQYF. Here the CDR3 DNA reads TGTGCCAGCAGCCAGGACGGTAAATTTTCCTACGAGCAGTACTTC.

V is TRBV20-1 and J is TRBJ2-3; unclear D gene. This CDR3 contains 15 residues. V dropped 6 bases and J dropped 0 bases, with 16 bases sitting between them. The V gene's germline CDR1 is DFQATT and CDR2 SNEGSKA (reference sequence). DNA for the CDR3: TGCAGTGCCCCGCTCTCCGGGTCTAGCACAGATACGCAGTATTTT. It encodes CSAPLSGSSTDTQYF.

The chain is built from TRBV7-9 and TRBJ2-3, with TRBD2 as a possible D gene (5 bases). The CDR3 is 14 residues long. Germline V gives CDR1 SEHNR, CDR2 FQNEAQ (reference sequence). The V end lost 5 bases, the J end lost 2 bases, and 11 bases lay between the germline ends. Here the CDR3 DNA reads TGTGCCAGCAGCCCTCTCGGGGTCACAGATACGCAGTATTTT. Translation gives CASSPLGVTDTQYF.

This clonotype was seen at least ten times. The chain recombines TRBV12-3 or TRBV12-4 with TRBJ1-1; no firm D call. This CDR3 has 13 residues. V lost 5 bases to trimming and J lost 1 base, with 8 bases between them. CDR3 sequence reads: CASSRRKNTEAFF. Written as DNA, the CDR3 is TGTGCCAGCAGTCGACGGAAGAACACTGAAGCTTTCTTT.

This chain joins TRBV5-1 and TRBJ2-5; D not certain. Germline V gene lookup returns CDR1 SGHRS and CDR2 YFSETQ. This CDR3 is built from 12 residues. The V end was cut by 2 bases, the J end by 5 bases, with 7 bases between. The CDR3 region has the DNA TGCGCCAGCAGCTTTATGCGGGAGACCCAGTACTTC. Its protein product is CASSFMRETQYF.

V usage is TRBV20-1 and J usage is TRBJ2-1; D might be TRBD1 (5 bases). The CDR3 consists of 18 residues. Germline V gene data show CDR1 as DFQATT and CDR2 as SNEGSKA (reference sequence). Trimming removed 3 bases from V and 0 bases from J, with 21 bases in between. CDR3 bases: TGCAGTGCTAGGTCGATAGGGGAAAGGAGCAGCTCCTACAATGAGCAGTTCTTC. This gives the protein CSARSIGERSSSYNEQFF.

The chain links TRBV29-1 to TRBJ2-1, with 7 bases fitting TRBD2. The J segment lost 9 bases and the V segment lost 7 bases, leaving 12 bases of the junction unmatched. In germline, CDR1 is SQVTM, CDR2 ANQGSEA. The CDR3 totals 13 residues. This CDR3 reads CSGRKRGATEQFF. The CDR3 nucleotides are TGCAGCGGGCGGAAGCGGGGAGCGACTGAGCAGTTCTTC.

The J gene is TRBJ2-1, the V gene TRBV4-1, with D possibly TRBD1 on 5 matching bases. Looked up from germline, CDR1 is MGHRA and CDR2 is YSYEKL. V was cut by 1 base and J by 6 bases, with 13 bases left in between. The CDR3 sequence is 15 residues long. The CDR3 is CASSQALGLLNEQFF. In DNA, the CDR3 is TGCGCCAGCAGCCAAGCCCTGGGGCTCCTCAATGAGCAGTTCTTC.

The rearrangement joins TRBV21-1 to TRBJ2-1; TRBD2 is taken as the D call from the table, unchecked against the DNA. TRBV21-1 is listed as a pseudogene. CDR3 length equals 14 residues. The CDR3 nucleotides are TGTGCCAGCAGCCAGGGTCCCTCGGTGCATGAGCAGTTCTTC. Translation gives CASSQGPSVHEQFF.

This clonotype has a count of ten or more. The gene calls are TRBV20-1 and TRBJ1-1, with a possible D match to TRBD1 (6 bases). Trimming took off 5 bases at V and 1 base at J, with 14 bases between the two ends. Germline lookup yields CDR1 DFQATT and CDR2 SNEGSKA (reference sequence). CDR3 length equals 14 residues. CDR3 DNA: TGCAGTGCTGCCTCGGGAGGGGGGAACACTGAAGCTTTCTTT. Residues: CSAASGGGNTEAFF.

The gene calls are TRBV5-1 and TRBJ2-1, with a possible D match to TRBD2 (6 bases). V was cut by 0 bases and J by 4 bases, with 17 bases left in between. CDR1 and CDR2 from the germline V gene are SGHRS and YFSETQ. CDR3 size: 17 residues. Here the CDR3 DNA reads TGCGCCAGCAGCTTGGAAGCGGCCGTAGCGGATTACAATGAGCAGTTCTTC. Encoded protein: CASSLEAAVADYNEQFF.

In this sample, this clonotype turned up a few times. The CDR3 sequence: CSVEPTNEQFF. The CDR3 nucleotides are TGCAGCGTTGAGCCGACCAATGAGCAGTTCTTC. The chain has TRBV29-1 and TRBJ2-1, with no clear D. V lost 3 bases to trimming and J lost 6 bases, with 6 bases between them. The CDR3 sequence is 11 residues long. Germline loops: CDR1 SQVTM, CDR2 ANQGSEA.

This clonotype was seen more than once but under ten times. The rearrangement uses TRBV20-1 and TRBJ2-2; 7 bases fit TRBD1. Germline values: CDR1 DFQATT, CDR2 SNEGSKA (reference sequence). Trimming removed 5 bases from V and 5 bases from J; junction bases left unmatched: 8. The CDR3 contains 14 residues. The CDR3 DNA sequence: TGCAGTGCTGAGGACAGGACCGGGACCGGGGAGCTGTTTTTT. Encoded protein: CSAEDRTGTGELFF.

This clonotype was counted only a few times. The chain combines TRBV10-3 with TRBJ2-5; TRBD1 matches 9 bases. The CDR3 spans 16 residues. J gave up 2 bases and V 6 bases, and 10 bases lay outside the gene matches. Per the germline V gene, CDR1 is ENHRY and CDR2 is SYGVKD. The CDR3, as DNA: TGTGCCATCAGCCATCCGGGACAGGGACCTCAAGAGACCCAGTACTTC. This codes for CAISHPGQGPQETQYF.

The sample holds a few counts of this clonotype. The V call is TRBV20-1, the J call TRBJ2-7, with a weak D call TRBD1 (6 bases). The CDR3 contains 11 residues. Germline V gene lookup returns CDR1 DFQATT and CDR2 SNEGSKA (reference sequence). The V end lost 4 bases, the J end lost 6 bases, and 10 bases lay between the germline ends. CDR3 sequence: CSAIQGIEQYF. The DNA of the CDR3 is TGCAGTGCTATACAGGGTATCGAGCAGTACTTC.

The genes are TRBV7-9 and TRBJ2-7, with D possibly being TRBD2 (5 bases). The germline V gene has CDR1 SEHNR and CDR2 FQNEAQ (reference sequence). This CDR3 contains 14 residues. With 2 bases removed from V and 6 bases from J, the gap between germline ends came to 14 bases. The CDR3: CASSLTDWAAEQYF. Here the CDR3 DNA reads TGTGCCAGCAGCTTAACGGACTGGGCCGCCGAGCAGTACTTC. The full variable domain, with the rest looked up from reference TRBV7-9 and TRBJ2-7, is DTGVSQNPRHKITKRGQNVTFRCDPISEHNRLYWYRQTLGQGPEFLTYFQNEAQLEKSRLLSDRFSAERPKGSFSTLEIQRTEQGDSAMYLCASSLTDWAAEQYFGPGTRLTVT.

This clonotype was seen only a few times. The gene calls are TRBV6-5 and TRBJ2-4; TRBD2 is a possible D gene (5 bases). Trimming cost V 0 bases and J 9 bases, with 18 bases left between them. CDR1 is MNHEY, CDR2 SVGAGI, per germline. CDR3 length: 16 amino acids. The DNA for the CDR3 is TGTGCCAGCAGTTACTCCCTTATAGGGCAGAGGGCCATTCAGTACTTC. Protein sequence: CASSYSLIGQRAIQYF.

This rearrangement joins TRBV10-2 to TRBJ2-1; TRBD1 matches 9 bases. This CDR3 contains 14 residues. V lost 3 bases, J lost 7 bases, and 4 bases stayed unmatched. Germline lookup yields CDR1 WSHSY and CDR2 SAAADI. In DNA, the CDR3 is TGCGCCAGCAGTGATCGGACAGGGGCGAATGAGCAGTTCTTC. It codes for CASSDRTGANEQFF.